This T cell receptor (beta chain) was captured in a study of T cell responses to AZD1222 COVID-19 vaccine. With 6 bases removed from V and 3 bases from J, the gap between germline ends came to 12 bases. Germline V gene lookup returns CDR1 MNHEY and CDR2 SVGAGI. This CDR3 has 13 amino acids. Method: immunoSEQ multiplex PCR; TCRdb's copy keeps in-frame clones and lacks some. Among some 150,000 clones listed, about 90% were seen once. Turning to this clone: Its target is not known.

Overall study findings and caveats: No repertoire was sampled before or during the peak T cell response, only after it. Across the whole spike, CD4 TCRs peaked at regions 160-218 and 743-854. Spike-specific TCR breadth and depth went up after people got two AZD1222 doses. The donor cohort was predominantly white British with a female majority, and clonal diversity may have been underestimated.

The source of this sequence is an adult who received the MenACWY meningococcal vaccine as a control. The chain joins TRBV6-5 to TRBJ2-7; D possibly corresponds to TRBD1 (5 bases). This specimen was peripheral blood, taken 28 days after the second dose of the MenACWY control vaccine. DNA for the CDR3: TGTGCCAGCAGGCGCGACAGTAACTACGAGCAGTACTTC. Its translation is CASRRDSNYEQYF.